The source of this TCR beta chain is a study of blood T cell repertoires in COVID-19. About the research overall: COVID-19 samples collected from the United States, Italy and Spain covered acute and convalescent phases. PBMCs, B-cell-depleted T cells, or T cells were the source of the cDNA or gDNA that made up the material.

In the original analysis: Nucleated cell number was recorded as an estimate derived from reference gene primer amplification. Measured with immunoSEQ multiplex PCR; TCRdb has only the in-frame clones, and not every one. Clone size and V and J calls were adopted from that table, with D and trimming inferred from the DNA. The sample records 100,000 to 150,000 clones, more than 70% being singletons. Germline lookup yields CDR1 SEHNR and CDR2 FQNEAQ (reference sequence). The CDR3 extends over 13 amino acids. Trimming took off 5 bases at V and 9 bases at J, with 15 bases between the two ends. The rearrangement uses TRBV7-9 and TRBJ2-3; TRBD1 might be the D (6 bases). Sequenced: peripheral blood. The receptor was derived from a woman of 80 years or more with acute or convalescent COVID-19. CDR3: CASSVPLGGTQYF. CDR3 nucleotide sequence: TGTGCCAGCAGCGTACCTTTAGGGGGAACGCAGTATTTT.